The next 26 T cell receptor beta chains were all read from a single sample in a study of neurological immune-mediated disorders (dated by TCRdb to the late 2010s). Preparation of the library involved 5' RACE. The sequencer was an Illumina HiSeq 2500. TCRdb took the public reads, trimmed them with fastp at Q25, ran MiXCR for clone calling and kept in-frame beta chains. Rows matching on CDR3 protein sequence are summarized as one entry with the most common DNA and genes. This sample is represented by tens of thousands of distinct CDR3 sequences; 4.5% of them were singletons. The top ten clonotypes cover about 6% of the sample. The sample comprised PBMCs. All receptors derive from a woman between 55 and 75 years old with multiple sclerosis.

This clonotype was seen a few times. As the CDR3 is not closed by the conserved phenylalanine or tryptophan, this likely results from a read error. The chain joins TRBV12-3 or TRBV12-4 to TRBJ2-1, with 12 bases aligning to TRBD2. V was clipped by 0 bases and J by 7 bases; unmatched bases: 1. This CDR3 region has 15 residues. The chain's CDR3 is CASSLALAGGNEQFC. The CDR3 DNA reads TGTGCCAGCAGTTTAGCACTAGCGGGGGGTAATGAGCAGTTCTGC.

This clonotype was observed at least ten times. DNA for the CDR3: TGTGCCACCAGTAGAGCAGGGAGGGTAAATGAGCAGTTCTTC. This codes for CATSRAGRVNEQFF. The chain carries TRBV24-1 and TRBJ2-1; 7 positions agree with TRBD2. The junction had 8 bases not matched to a gene; V was cut back by 6 bases and J by 7 bases. This CDR3 region has 14 residues. CDR1 KGHDR and CDR2 SFDVKD come from the germline V gene.

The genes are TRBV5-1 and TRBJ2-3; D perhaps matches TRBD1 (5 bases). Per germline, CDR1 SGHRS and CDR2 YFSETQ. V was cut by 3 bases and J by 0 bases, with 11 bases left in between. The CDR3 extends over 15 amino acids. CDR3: CASSWGPSSTDTQYF. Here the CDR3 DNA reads TGCGCCAGCAGCTGGGGCCCCTCTAGCACAGATACGCAGTATTTT. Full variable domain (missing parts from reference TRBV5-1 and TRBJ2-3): KAGVTQTPRYLIKTRGQQVTLSCSPISGHRSVSWYQQTPGQGLQFLFEYFSETQRNKGNFPGRFSGRQFSNSRSEMNVSTLELGDSALYLCASSWGPSSTDTQYFGPGTRLTVL.

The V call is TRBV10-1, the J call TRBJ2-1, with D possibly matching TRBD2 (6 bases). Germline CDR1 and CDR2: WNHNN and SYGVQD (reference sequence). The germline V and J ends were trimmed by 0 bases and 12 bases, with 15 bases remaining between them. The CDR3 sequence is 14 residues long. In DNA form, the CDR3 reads TGCGCCAGCAGTGAGTCGACTCGGGGGATCGGGCAGTTCTTC. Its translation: CASSESTRGIGQFF.

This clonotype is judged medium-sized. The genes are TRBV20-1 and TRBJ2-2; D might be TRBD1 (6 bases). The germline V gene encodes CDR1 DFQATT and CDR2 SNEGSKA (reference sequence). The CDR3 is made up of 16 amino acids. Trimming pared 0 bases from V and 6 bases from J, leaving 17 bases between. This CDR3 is CSARDVGQGSPGELFF. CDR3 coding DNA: TGCAGTGCTAGAGATGTGGGGCAGGGGAGTCCCGGGGAGCTGTTTTTT.

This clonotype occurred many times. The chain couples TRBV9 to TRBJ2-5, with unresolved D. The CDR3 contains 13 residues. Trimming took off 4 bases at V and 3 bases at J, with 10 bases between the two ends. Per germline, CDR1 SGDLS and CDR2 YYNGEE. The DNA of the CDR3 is TGTGCCAGCAGCTCCCGCCCTAAAGAGACCCAGTACTTC. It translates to CASSSRPKETQYF.

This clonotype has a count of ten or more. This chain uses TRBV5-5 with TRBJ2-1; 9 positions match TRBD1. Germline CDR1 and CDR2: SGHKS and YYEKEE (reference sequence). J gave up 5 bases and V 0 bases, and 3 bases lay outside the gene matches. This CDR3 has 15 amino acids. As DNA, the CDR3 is TGTGCCAGCAGCTTGGTAGGGACAGGGAACAATGAGCAGTTCTTC. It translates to CASSLVGTGNNEQFF.

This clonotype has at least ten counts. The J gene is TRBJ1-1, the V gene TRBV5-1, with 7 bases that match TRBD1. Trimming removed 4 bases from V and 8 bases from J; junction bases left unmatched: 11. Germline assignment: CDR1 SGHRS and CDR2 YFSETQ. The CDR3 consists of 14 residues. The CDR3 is CASSPSPDREEAFF. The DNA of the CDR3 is TGCGCCAGCAGCCCATCGCCTGACAGGGAAGAAGCTTTCTTT.

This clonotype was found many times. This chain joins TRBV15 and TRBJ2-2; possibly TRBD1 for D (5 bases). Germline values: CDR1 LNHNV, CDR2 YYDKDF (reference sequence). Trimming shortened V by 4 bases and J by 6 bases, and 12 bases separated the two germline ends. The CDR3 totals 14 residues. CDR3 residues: CATSIDPGSGELFF. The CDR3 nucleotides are TGTGCCACCAGCATCGACCCAGGGTCCGGGGAGCTGTTTTTT.

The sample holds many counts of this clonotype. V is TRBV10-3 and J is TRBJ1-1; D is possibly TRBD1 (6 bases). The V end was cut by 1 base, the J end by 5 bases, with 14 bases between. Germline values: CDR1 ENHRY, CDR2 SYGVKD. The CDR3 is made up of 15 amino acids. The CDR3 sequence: CAISELGARGTEAFF. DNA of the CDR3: TGTGCCATCAGTGAGTTGGGGGCCAGAGGAACTGAAGCTTTCTTT.

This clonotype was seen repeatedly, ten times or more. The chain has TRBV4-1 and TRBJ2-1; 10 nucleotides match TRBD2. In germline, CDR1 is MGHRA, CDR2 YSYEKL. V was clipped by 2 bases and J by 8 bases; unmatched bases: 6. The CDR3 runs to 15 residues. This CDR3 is CASSQSGRDLDEQFF. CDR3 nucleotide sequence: TGCGCCAGCAGCCAAAGCGGGAGGGACCTCGATGAGCAGTTCTTC.

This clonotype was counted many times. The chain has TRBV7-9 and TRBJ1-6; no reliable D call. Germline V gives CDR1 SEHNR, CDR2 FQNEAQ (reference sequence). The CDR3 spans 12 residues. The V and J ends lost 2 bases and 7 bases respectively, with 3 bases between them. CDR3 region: CASSLTNSPLHF. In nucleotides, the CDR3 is TGTGCCAGCAGCTTAACCAATTCACCCCTCCACTTT.

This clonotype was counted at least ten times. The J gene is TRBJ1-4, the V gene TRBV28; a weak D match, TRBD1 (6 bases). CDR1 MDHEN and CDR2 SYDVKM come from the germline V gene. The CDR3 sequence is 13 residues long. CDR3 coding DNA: TGTGCAACAGGGCGGGGGTTTAATGAAAAACTGTTTTTT. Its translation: CATGRGFNEKLFF.

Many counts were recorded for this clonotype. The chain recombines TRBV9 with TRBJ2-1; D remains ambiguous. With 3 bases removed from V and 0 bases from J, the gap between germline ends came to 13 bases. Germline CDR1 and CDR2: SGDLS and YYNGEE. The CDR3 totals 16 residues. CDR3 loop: CASSAYRGGSYNEQFF. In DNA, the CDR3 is TGTGCCAGCAGCGCTTACCGCGGCGGCTCCTACAATGAGCAGTTCTTC.

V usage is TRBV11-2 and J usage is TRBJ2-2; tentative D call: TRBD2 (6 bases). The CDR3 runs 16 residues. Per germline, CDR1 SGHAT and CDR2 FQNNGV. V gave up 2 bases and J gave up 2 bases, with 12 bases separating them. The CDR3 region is CASSLFEGGNTGELFF. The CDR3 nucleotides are TGTGCCAGCAGCTTATTTGAGGGAGGCAACACCGGGGAGCTGTTTTTT. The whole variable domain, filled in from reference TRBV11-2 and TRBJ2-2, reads EAGVAQSPRYKIIEKRQSVAFWCNPISGHATLYWYQQILGQGPKLLIQFQNNGVVDDSQLPKDRFSAERLKGVDSTLKIQPAKLEDSAVYLCASSLFEGGNTGELFFGEGSRLTVL.

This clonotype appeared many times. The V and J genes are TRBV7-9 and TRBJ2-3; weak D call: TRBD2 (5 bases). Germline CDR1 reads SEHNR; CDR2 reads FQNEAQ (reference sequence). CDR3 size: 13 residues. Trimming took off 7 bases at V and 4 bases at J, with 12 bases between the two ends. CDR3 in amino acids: CASTDGVSDTQYF. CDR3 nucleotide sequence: TGTGCCAGCACCGACGGGGTATCAGATACGCAGTATTTT. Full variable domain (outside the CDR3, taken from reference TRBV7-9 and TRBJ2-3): DTGVSQNPRHKITKRGQNVTFRCDPISEHNRLYWYRQTLGQGPEFLTYFQNEAQLEKSRLLSDRFSAERPKGSFSTLEIQRTEQGDSAMYLCASTDGVSDTQYFGPGTRLTVL.

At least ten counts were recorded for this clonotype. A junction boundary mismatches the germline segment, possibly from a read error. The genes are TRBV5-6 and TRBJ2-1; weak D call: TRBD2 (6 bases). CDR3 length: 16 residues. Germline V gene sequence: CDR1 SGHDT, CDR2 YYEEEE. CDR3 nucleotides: TGTGCCAGCAGTTTGGGACTCCGCATGGCTTACAATGAGCAGTTCTTC. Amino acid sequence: CASSLGLRMAYNEQFF.

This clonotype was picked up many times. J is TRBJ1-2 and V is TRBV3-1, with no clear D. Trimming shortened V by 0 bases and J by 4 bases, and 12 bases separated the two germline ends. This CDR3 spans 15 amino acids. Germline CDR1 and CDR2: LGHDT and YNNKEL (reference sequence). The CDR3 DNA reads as TGTGCCAGCAGCCAAGAACCCTCGCCAGGCTATGGCTACACCTTC. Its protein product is CASSQEPSPGYGYTF.

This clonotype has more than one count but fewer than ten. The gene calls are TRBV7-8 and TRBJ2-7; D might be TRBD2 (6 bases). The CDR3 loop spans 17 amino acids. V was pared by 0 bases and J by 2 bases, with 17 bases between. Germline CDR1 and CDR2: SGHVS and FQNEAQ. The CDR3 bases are TGTGCCAGCAGCTTAGCGCTAGATGGAGGGTCACCCTACGAGCAGTACTTC. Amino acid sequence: CASSLALDGGSPYEQYF.

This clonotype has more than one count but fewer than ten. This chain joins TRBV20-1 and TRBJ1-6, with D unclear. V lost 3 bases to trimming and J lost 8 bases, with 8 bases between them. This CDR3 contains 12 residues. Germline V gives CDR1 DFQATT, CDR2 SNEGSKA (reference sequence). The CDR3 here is CSARSRDSPLHF. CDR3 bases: TGCAGTGCTAGGTCGCGGGATTCACCCCTCCACTTT.

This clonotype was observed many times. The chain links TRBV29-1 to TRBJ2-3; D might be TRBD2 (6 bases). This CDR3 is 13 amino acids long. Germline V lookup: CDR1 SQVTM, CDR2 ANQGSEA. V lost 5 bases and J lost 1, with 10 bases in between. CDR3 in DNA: TGCAGCGTTCGTGGCGGGGGCACAGATACGCAGTATTTT. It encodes CSVRGGGTDTQYF.

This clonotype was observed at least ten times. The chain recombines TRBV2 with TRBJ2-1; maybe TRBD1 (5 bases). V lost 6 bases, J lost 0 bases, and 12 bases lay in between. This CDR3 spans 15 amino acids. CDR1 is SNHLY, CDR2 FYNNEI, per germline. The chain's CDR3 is CASSRTGYSYNEQFF. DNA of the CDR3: TGTGCCAGCAGCCGTACAGGATACTCCTACAATGAGCAGTTCTTC. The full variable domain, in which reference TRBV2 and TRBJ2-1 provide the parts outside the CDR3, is EPEVTQTPSHQVTQMGQEVILRCVPISNHLYFYWYRQILGQKVEFLVSFYNNEISEKSEIFDDQFSVERPDGSNFTLKIRSTKLEDSAMYFCASSRTGYSYNEQFFGPGTRLTVL.

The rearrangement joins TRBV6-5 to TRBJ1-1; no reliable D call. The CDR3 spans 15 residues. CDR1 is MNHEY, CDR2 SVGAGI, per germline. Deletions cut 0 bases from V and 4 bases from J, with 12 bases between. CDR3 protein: CASSYSRRSSTEAFF. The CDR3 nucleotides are TGTGCCAGCAGTTACTCTCGGAGGTCGAGCACTGAAGCTTTCTTT.

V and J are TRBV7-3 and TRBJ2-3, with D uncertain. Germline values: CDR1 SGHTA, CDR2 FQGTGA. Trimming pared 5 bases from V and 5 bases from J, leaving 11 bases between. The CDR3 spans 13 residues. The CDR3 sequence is CASSPHPRDTQYF. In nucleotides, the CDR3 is TGTGCCAGCAGCCCTCACCCCCGAGATACGCAGTATTTT. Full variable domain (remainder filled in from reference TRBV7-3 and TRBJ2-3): GAGVSQTPSNKVTEKGKYVELRCDPISGHTALYWYRQSLGQGPEFLIYFQGTGAADDSGLPNDRFFAVRPEGSVSTLKIQRTERGDSAVYLCASSPHPRDTQYFGPGTRLTVL.

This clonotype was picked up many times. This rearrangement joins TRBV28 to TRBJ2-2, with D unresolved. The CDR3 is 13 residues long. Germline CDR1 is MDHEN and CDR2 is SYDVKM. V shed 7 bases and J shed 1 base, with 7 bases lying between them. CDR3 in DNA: TGTGCCAGCATAGACCGGAACACCGGGGAGCTGTTTTTT. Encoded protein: CASIDRNTGELFF.

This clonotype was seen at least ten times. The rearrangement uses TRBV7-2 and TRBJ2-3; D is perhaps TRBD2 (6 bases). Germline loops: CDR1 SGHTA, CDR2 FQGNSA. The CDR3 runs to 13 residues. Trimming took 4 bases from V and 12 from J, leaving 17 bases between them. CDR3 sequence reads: CASSYRGAGIQYF. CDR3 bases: TGTGCCAGCAGCTACCGGGGAGCGGGTATACAGTATTTT. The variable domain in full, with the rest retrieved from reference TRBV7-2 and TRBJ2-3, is GAGVSQSPSNKVTEKGKDVELRCDPISGHTALYWYRQSLGQGLEFLIYFQGNSAPDKSGLPSDRFSAERTGGSVSTLTIQRTQQEDSAVYLCASSYRGAGIQYFGPGTRLTVL.